The 31 T cell receptor beta chains below all came from one sample that was sequenced in a study of radiation and T cells in renal cell carcinoma. Profiling relied on immunoSEQ multiplex PCR, and the TCRdb table lists in-frame clones only, not all of them. The sample contains around 140,000 clones, roughly nine tenths of which appear only once. As to time point: baseline pretreatment blood. Stated treatment: 15 Gy SBRT to primary tumor, nephrectomy 4 weeks later. The sample consisted of blood, taken from a patient whose treatment included radiotherapy and nephrectomy. The receptors derive from a woman between 65 and 79 years old with renal cell carcinoma.

This chain links TRBV4-2 with TRBJ2-7; TRBD2 aligns across 9 bases. V was clipped by 1 base and J by 0 bases; unmatched bases: 7. This CDR3 contains 17 residues. In germline, CDR1 is LGHNA, CDR2 YNFKEQ. CDR3 bases: TGTGCCAGCAGCCAAGGGGGTAGCGGGGGATCCTCCTACGAGCAGTACTTC. Its protein product is CASSQGGSGGSSYEQYF.

The CDR3: CASSFSHREAFF. The CDR3 bases are TGTGCCAGCAGCTTCTCACACCGAGAAGCTTTCTTT. The rearrangement joins TRBV7-3 to TRBJ1-1; D not certain. V lost 3 bases and J lost 8, with 10 bases in between. The CDR3 runs 12 residues. CDR1 SGHTA and CDR2 FQGTGA come from the germline V gene.

The table lists this clone with a count of one. J is TRBJ2-5 and V is TRBV7-2, with 8 bases aligning to TRBD1. CDR1 is SGHTA, CDR2 FQGNSA, per germline. The CDR3 has 14 residues. Unmatched junction bases numbered 15, after V lost 5 bases and J lost 13 bases. CDR3 in amino acids: CASSKGGTGINRYF. The CDR3, as DNA: TGTGCCAGCAGCAAAGGAGGGACAGGCATTAATCGGTACTTC.

This chain uses TRBV9 with TRBJ2-1, with D tentatively TRBD2 (5 bases). The CDR3 sequence is 14 residues long. V was trimmed by 5 bases and J by 5 bases, leaving 14 bases between them. Germline-derived CDR1 and CDR2 are SGDLS and YYNGEE. The CDR3 bases are TGTGCCAGCAGTTCGAAGCGGACCAACAATGAGCAGTTCTTC. It specifies CASSSKRTNNEQFF.

This clone was counted only a few times. The chain carries TRBV30 and TRBJ1-1; D remains ambiguous. This CDR3 is built from 8 residues. The V end was cut by 6 bases, the J end by 9 bases, with 5 bases between. Germline V CDR1 and CDR2: GTSNPN, SVGIG (reference sequence). Here the CDR3 reads CACTQAFF. DNA for the CDR3: TGTGCCTGCACCCAAGCTTTCTTT.

The chain employs TRBV30 and TRBJ2-3; D call uncertain. Germline CDR1 GTSNPN, CDR2 SVGIG (reference sequence). The CDR3 totals 12 residues. Trimming took 0 bases from V and 5 from J, leaving 6 bases between them. In DNA, the CDR3 is TGTGCCTGGAGTGTGATAAGAGATACGCAGTATTTT. This sequence encodes CAWSVIRDTQYF. Looking up the rest from reference TRBV30 and TRBJ2-3 gives the full variable domain: SQTIHQWPATLVQPVGSPLSLECTVEGTSNPNLYWYRQAAGRGLQLLFYSVGIGQISSEVPQNLSASRPQDRQFILSSKKLLLSDSGFYLCAWSVIRDTQYFGPGTRLTVL.

The CDR3 reads CASSRTGPNTGELFF. The CDR3 nucleotides read TGCGCCAGCAGCCGGACAGGGCCCAACACCGGGGAGCTGTTTTTT. V usage is TRBV5-1 and J usage is TRBJ2-2; TRBD1 matches at 8 bases. The germline V gene encodes CDR1 SGHRS and CDR2 YFSETQ. The V segment lost 4 bases and the J segment 2 bases; nucleotides outside the gene matches: 4. This CDR3 is 15 amino acids long.

This rearrangement joins TRBV9 to TRBJ1-1; D ambiguous. V lost 0 bases, J lost 4 bases, and 10 bases lay in between. CDR1 and CDR2 (germline): SGDLS, YYNGEE. The CDR3 loop spans 14 amino acids. The CDR3 is CASSVAVGGTEAFF. The CDR3 DNA reads as TGTGCCAGCAGCGTAGCTGTGGGAGGCACTGAAGCTTTCTTT. Variable domain in full (rest from reference TRBV9 and TRBJ1-1): DSGVTQTPKHLITATGQRVTLRCSPRSGDLSVYWYQQSLDQGLQFLIQYYNGEERAKGNILERFSAQQFPDLHSELNLSSLELGDSALYFCASSVAVGGTEAFFGQGTRLTVV.

The chain uses TRBV2 and TRBJ1-1, with 8 bases fitting TRBD1. J lost 6 bases, V lost 7 bases, and 10 bases had no gene match. The CDR3 runs to 14 residues. Per the germline V gene, CDR1 is SNHLY and CDR2 is FYNNEI. The CDR3 bases are TGTGCCAGCACTCCGGACAGGGTAAAGTCTGAAGCTTTCTTT. It is translated as CASTPDRVKSEAFF.

To note about this clone: Additional DNA sequences in this sample encode the identical CDR3. The rearrangement uses TRBV9 and TRBJ2-7; TRBD1 matches at 9 bases. The CDR3 length is 14 residues. Per germline, CDR1 SGDLS and CDR2 YYNGEE. V shed 0 bases, J shed 3 bases, and the junction held 1 base outside the gene matches. This chain's CDR3 is CASSVGTGVYEQYF. CDR3 nucleotides: TGTGCCAGCAGCGTAGGGACAGGGGTCTACGAGCAGTACTTC.

The rearrangement uses TRBV28 and TRBJ1-2; D unresolved. The CDR3 is 14 amino acids. V was shortened by 3 bases and J by 8 bases, with 16 bases between the two germline ends. In germline, CDR1 is MDHEN, CDR2 SYDVKM. CDR3 sequence: CASSFGFTSRGYTF. The DNA of the CDR3 is TGTGCCAGCAGTTTCGGGTTCACGTCCAGGGGCTACACCTTC.

V is TRBV10-3 and J is TRBJ1-1, with D hard to call. Between the trimmed V and J ends, which lost 6 bases and 4 bases, there was a span of 12 bases. This CDR3 spans 13 amino acids. The germline CDR1 and CDR2 sequences are ENHRY and SYGVKD. CDR3 DNA sequence: TGTGCCATCAGCCCCGGGAGTCGCACTGAAGCTTTCTTT. Protein: CAISPGSRTEAFF.

The chain combines TRBV30 with TRBJ2-1; TRBD1 aligns across 8 bases. J gave up 7 bases and V 4 bases, and 3 bases lay outside the gene matches. Germline V gives CDR1 GTSNPN, CDR2 SVGIG (reference sequence). The CDR3 totals 12 residues. In DNA form, the CDR3 reads TGTGCCTGGATGACAGGGGTGAATGAGCAGTTCTTC. It codes for CAWMTGVNEQFF.

The chain recombines TRBV20-1 with TRBJ2-7; D is unclear. V was pared by 3 bases and J by 5 bases, with 5 bases between. Germline assignment: CDR1 DFQATT and CDR2 SNEGSKA (reference sequence). The CDR3 contains 10 residues. CDR3 DNA sequence: TGCAGTGCTAGCCTAGACGAGCAGTACTTC. As protein: CSASLDEQYF.

J is TRBJ2-6 and V is TRBV18; tentative D call: TRBD1 (6 bases). CDR3 size: 18 residues. From germline, CDR1 is KGHSH and CDR2 LQKENI. The V end was cut by 1 base, the J end by 0 bases, with 13 bases between. CDR3 sequence reads: CASSPLDTGFSGANVLTF. DNA of the CDR3: TGTGCCAGCTCACCACTTGATACAGGGTTCTCTGGGGCCAACGTCCTGACTTTC.

This chain links TRBV7-9 with TRBJ2-5; D ambiguous. Trimming left V 5 bases short and J 1 base short, with 11 bases between. This CDR3 region has 14 residues. Germline V gene lookup returns CDR1 SEHNR and CDR2 FQNEAQ (reference sequence). In nucleotides, the CDR3 is TGTGCCAGCAGCAAGACCGTTCCCCAAGAGACCCAGTACTTC. It codes for CASSKTVPQETQYF.

The chain has TRBV11-3 and TRBJ2-7; D ambiguous. The germline V gene has CDR1 SGHNT and CDR2 YENEEA. Deletions cut 1 base from V and 5 bases from J, with 9 bases between. The length of the CDR3 is 13 residues. The DNA of the CDR3 is TGTGCCAGCAGCTTAGCCAGGATCGACGAGCAGTACTTC. Protein: CASSLARIDEQYF.

The chain combines TRBV14 with TRBJ1-1, with a tentative D call TRBD1 (5 bases). Per germline, CDR1 SGHDN and CDR2 FVKESK. The V and J ends lost 2 bases and 6 bases respectively, with 16 bases between them. CDR3 size: 15 residues. The CDR3 loop reads CASSQKPGLGAEAFF. The CDR3 region has the DNA TGTGCCAGCAGCCAAAAACCAGGGCTTGGGGCTGAAGCTTTCTTT.

The J gene is TRBJ2-3, the V gene TRBV19; 7 bases match TRBD1. The CDR3 has 15 amino acids. The V and J ends lost 3 bases and 5 bases, in that order; junction bases with no gene match: 8. Germline lookup yields CDR1 LNHDA and CDR2 SQIVND (reference sequence). Here the CDR3 reads CASSIAGQALDTQYF. CDR3 in DNA: TGTGCCAGTAGTATCGCCGGACAGGCCCTAGATACGCAGTATTTT.

This chain joins TRBV15 and TRBJ1-6, with TRBD1 matching over 9 bases. Germline lookup yields CDR1 LNHNV and CDR2 YYDKDF (reference sequence). V shed 1 base and J 9 bases; nucleotides not matched to a gene: 7. The CDR3 spans 16 residues. In nucleotides, the CDR3 is TGTGCCACCAGCAGAGGAGACAGGGGGAGAGGTTCACCCCTCCACTTT. It codes for CATSRGDRGRGSPLHF.

Regarding this clone: At one end, the junction sequence differs from germline, possibly due to a read error. Other DNA sequences in this specimen translate into the identical CDR3. The rearrangement joins TRBV27 to TRBJ1-5; D not resolved. The CDR3 is made up of 14 amino acids. CDR1 MNHEY and CDR2 SMNVEV come from the germline V gene (reference sequence). CDR3 nucleotide sequence: TGTGCTAGCAGCCCCACGAATAGCAATCAGCCCCAGCATTTT. Translating it yields CASSPTNSNQPQHF.

This chain links TRBV7-2 with TRBJ2-1; 10 positions agree with TRBD2. CDR1 and CDR2 from the germline V gene are SGHTA and FQGNSA. CDR3 length equals 16 residues. V lost 4 bases and J lost 6; bases outside the gene matches: 9. The DNA of the CDR3 is TGTGCCAGCAGCTCCCGAAAAGCGGGGGGGGGCAATGAGCAGTTCTTC. Protein sequence: CASSSRKAGGGNEQFF.

The chain is built from TRBV4-3 and TRBJ2-3, with D hard to call. Germline CDR1 is LGHNA and CDR2 is YSLEER. V lost 0 bases and J 4 bases, leaving 5 bases between the germline ends. The CDR3 loop spans 13 amino acids. In DNA form, the CDR3 reads TGCGCCAGCAGCCAAGAAGAAGCAGATACGCAGTATTTT. Its translation: CASSQEEADTQYF.

The chain joins TRBV19 to TRBJ1-1; 9 bases line up with TRBD1. The CDR3 length is 18 residues. Germline V gene lookup returns CDR1 LNHDA and CDR2 SQIVND (reference sequence). J gave up 0 bases and V 4 bases, and 12 bases lay outside the gene matches. CDR3 in amino acids: CASSTPKDRGRLNTEAFF. In DNA, the CDR3 is TGTGCCAGTAGTACCCCTAAGGACAGGGGTCGGTTGAACACTGAAGCTTTCTTT.

The chain uses TRBV6-5 and TRBJ1-6, with 8 nucleotides matching TRBD1. The trim removed 5 bases at V and 7 bases at J, leaving 4 bases unmatched. The CDR3 runs 14 residues. The germline V gene has CDR1 MNHEY and CDR2 SVGAGI. The CDR3 nucleotides are TGTGCCAGCAGTCGGACAGGGTGGAATTCACCCCTCCACTTT. Translating gives CASSRTGWNSPLHF.

This clone was seen a handful of times. The rearrangement links TRBV10-3 to TRBJ2-7; D ambiguous. Between the trimmed V and J ends, which lost 4 bases and 7 bases, there was a span of 8 bases. The length of the CDR3 is 11 residues. CDR1 and CDR2 (germline): ENHRY, SYGVKD. CDR3 bases: TGTGCCATCAGTGCGTCTTTGGAGCAGTACTTC. Amino acids: CAISASLEQYF.

The J gene is TRBJ2-5, the V gene TRBV15, with 8 bases aligning to TRBD2. CDR1 and CDR2 (germline): LNHNV, YYDKDF (reference sequence). V trimming: 1 base; J trimming: 3 bases; junction bases outside the gene matches: 4. The CDR3 length is 15 residues. The CDR3, as DNA: TGTGCCACCAGCAGAGGCGGAGCGGGGGAAGAGACCCAGTACTTC. Translated: CATSRGGAGEETQYF.

CDR3 DNA: TGTGCCAGCAGCTTATTGTCCCCCGGAGAGACCCAGTACTTC. It codes for CASSLLSPGETQYF. The genes are TRBV7-2 and TRBJ2-5, with D uncertain. V was cut by 2 bases and J by 4 bases, with 11 bases left in between. The CDR3 is 14 amino acids. Germline V gives CDR1 SGHTA, CDR2 FQGNSA.

V usage is TRBV13 and J usage is TRBJ1-5; no clear D. The CDR3 extends over 14 amino acids. Germline lookup yields CDR1 PRHDT and CDR2 FYEKMQ (reference sequence). Trimming left V 0 bases short and J 5 bases short, with 8 bases between. DNA for the CDR3: TGTGCCAGCAGCTTAGGCGGGTCTCATCAGCCCCAGCATTTT. Translating gives CASSLGGSHQPQHF.

The rearrangement links TRBV19 to TRBJ1-3, with D uncertain. The CDR3 sequence is 13 residues long. Germline lookup yields CDR1 LNHDA and CDR2 SQIVND (reference sequence). Between the trimmed V and J ends, which lost 11 bases and 4 bases, there was a span of 15 bases. CDR3 sequence: CAVAAEAGNTIYF. DNA of the CDR3: TGTGCCGTGGCGGCAGAAGCCGGAAACACCATATATTTT.

The chain is built from TRBV7-2 and TRBJ1-1, with D tentatively TRBD1 (5 bases). Germline V gene lookup returns CDR1 SGHTA and CDR2 FQGNSA. CDR3 size: 18 residues. V was clipped by 5 bases and J by 3 bases, with 25 bases between them. CDR3 DNA: TGTGCCAGCAGCCCCCTTATACCGACGGCCTGGGGGGACACTGAAGCTTTCTTT. It specifies CASSPLIPTAWGDTEAFF. Looking up the rest from reference TRBV7-2 and TRBJ1-1 gives the full variable domain: GAGVSQSPSNKVTEKGKDVELRCDPISGHTALYWYRQSLGQGLEFLIYFQGNSAPDKSGLPSDRFSAERTGGSVSTLTIQRTQQEDSAVYLCASSPLIPTAWGDTEAFFGQGTRLTVV.